This T cell receptor beta chain was profiled in a study of cytomegalovirus exposure and HLA in healthy donors. Broader study findings: Listed as cytomegalovirus-associated were 150 or so TCR beta chains. TCR sequences were mostly rare, though some public TCRs occurred in many donors.

Donors came from a validation cohort of 95 to 150 subjects, distinct from the first 666-subject cohort. On this clone: Antigen specificity is unknown.

Germline lookup yields CDR1 MNHEY and CDR2 SMNVEV (reference sequence). CDR3 length: 16 amino acids. The V end was cut by 6 bases, the J end by 2 bases, with 18 bases between. Libraries were prepared by immunoSEQ multiplex PCR; TCRdb keeps only in-frame clonotypes and omits some of them. The table includes roughly 250,000 clones, 80% to 90% detected once. This chain links TRBV27 with TRBJ2-3; possibly TRBD2 for D (5 bases). This TCR was recovered from a man in his late teens or twenties in good health and CMV-seronegative. Specimen: PBMCs. CDR3 DNA: TGTGCCAGCAGCAATGGCGGGCTAACAGTCACAGATACGCAGTATTTT. Its protein is CASSNGGLTVTDTQYF.